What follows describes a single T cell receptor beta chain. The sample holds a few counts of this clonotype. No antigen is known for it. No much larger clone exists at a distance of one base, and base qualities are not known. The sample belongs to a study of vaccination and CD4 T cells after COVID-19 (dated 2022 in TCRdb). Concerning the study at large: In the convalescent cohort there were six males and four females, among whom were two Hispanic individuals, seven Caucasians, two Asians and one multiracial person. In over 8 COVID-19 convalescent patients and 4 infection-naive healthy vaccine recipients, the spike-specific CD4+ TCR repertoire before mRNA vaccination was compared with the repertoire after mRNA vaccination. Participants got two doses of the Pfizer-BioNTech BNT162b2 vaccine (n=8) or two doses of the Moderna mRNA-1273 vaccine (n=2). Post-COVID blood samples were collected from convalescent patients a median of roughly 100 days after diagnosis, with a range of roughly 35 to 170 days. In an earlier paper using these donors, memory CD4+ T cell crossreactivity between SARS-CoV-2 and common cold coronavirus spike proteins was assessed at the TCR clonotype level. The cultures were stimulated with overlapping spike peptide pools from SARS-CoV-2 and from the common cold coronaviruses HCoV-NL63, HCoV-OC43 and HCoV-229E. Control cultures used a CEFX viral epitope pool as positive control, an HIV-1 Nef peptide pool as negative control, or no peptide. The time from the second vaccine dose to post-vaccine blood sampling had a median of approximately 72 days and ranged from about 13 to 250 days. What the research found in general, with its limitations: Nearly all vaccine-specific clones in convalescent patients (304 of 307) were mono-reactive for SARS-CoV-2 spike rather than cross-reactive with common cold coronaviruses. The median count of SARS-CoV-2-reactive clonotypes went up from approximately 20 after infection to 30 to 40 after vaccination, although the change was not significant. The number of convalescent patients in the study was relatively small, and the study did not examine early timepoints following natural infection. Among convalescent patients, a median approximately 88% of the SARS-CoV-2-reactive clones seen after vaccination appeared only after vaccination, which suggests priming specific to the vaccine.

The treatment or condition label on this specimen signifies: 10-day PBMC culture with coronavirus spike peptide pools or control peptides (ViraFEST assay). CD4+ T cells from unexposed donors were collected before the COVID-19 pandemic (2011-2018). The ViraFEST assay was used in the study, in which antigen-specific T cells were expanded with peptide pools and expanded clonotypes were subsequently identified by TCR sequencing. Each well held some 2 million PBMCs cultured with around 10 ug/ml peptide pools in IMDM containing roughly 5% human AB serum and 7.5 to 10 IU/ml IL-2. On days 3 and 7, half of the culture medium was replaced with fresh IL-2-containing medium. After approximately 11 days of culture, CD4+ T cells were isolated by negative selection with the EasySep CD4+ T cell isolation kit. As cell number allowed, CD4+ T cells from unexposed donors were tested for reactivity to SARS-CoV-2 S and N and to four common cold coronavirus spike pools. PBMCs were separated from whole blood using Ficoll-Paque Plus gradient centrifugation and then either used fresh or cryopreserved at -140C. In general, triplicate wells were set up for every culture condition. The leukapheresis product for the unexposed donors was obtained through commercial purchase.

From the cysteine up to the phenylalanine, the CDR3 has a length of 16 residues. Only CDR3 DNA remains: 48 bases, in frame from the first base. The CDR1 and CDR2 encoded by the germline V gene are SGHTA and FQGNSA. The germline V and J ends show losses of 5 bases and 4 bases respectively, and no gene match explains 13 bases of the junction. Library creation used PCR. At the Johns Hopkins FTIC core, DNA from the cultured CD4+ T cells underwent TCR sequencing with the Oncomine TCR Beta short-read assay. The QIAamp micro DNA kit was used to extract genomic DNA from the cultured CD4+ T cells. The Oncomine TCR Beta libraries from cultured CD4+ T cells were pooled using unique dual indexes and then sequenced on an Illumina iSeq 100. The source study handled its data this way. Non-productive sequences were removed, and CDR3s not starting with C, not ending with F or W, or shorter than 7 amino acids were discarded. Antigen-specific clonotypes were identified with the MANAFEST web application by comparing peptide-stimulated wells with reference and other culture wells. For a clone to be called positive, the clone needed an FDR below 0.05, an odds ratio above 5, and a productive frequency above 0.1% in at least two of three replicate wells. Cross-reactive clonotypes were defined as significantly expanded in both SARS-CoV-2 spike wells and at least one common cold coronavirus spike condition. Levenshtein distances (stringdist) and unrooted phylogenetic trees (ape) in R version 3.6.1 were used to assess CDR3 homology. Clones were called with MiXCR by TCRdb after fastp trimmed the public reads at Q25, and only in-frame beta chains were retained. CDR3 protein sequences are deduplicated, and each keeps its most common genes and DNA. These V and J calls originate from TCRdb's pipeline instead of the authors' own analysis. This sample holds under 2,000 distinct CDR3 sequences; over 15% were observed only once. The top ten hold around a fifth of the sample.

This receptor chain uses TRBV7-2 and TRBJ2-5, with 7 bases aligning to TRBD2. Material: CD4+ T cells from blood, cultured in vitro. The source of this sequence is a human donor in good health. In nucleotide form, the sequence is TGTGCCAGCAGCGCTGGGGGGGGGGGTTTTAGAGAGACCCAGTACTTC. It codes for CASSAGGGGFRETQYF.